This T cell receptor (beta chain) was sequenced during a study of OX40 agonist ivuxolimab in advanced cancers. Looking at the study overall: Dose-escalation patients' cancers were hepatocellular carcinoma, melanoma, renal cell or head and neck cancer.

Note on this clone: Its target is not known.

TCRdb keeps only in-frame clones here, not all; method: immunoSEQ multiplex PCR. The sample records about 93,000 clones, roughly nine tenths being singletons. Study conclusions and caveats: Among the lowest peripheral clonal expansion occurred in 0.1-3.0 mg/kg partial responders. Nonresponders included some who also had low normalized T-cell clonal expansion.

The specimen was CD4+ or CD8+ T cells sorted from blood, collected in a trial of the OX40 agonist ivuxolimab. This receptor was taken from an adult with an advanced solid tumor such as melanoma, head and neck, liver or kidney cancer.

The CDR3 spells CASSANFRGGGTEAFF. The CDR3 DNA follows: TGTGCCAGCTCAGCGAATTTTCGCGGGGGGGGCACTGAAGCTTTCTTT. The rearrangement links TRBV18 to TRBJ1-1; D may be TRBD1 (5 bases). The CDR3 length is 16 residues. The V end lost 5 bases, the J end lost 4 bases, and 20 bases lay between the germline ends. Germline V gives CDR1 KGHSH, CDR2 LQKENI.